This T cell receptor (beta chain) was obtained from a study of blood T cell repertoires in COVID-19. TCRdb's table, derived via immunoSEQ multiplex PCR, lists solely in-frame clones and lacks some. Of 78,000 or so clones listed, about 91% are singletons. Germline CDR1 is SQVTM and CDR2 is ANQGSEA. This CDR3 has 14 residues. The V end lost 7 bases, the J end lost 1 base, and 16 bases lay between the germline ends. The sequence derives from a woman aged 50 to 65 with acute or convalescent COVID-19. The rearrangement joins TRBV29-1 to TRBJ2-5; D is perhaps TRBD1 (6 bases). Sequencing was carried out using peripheral blood. The CDR3 here is CSDRERGSQETQYF. DNA for the CDR3: TGCAGCGACCGAGAGAGGGGGAGCCAAGAGACCCAGTACTTC. Together with reference TRBV29-1 and TRBJ2-5, the CDR3 gives the full variable domain: SAVISQKPSRDICQRGTSLTIQCQVDSQVTMMFWYRQQPGQSLTLIATANQGSEATYESGFVIDKFPISRPNLTFSTLTVSNMSPEDSSIYLCSDRERGSQETQYFGPGTRLLVL.